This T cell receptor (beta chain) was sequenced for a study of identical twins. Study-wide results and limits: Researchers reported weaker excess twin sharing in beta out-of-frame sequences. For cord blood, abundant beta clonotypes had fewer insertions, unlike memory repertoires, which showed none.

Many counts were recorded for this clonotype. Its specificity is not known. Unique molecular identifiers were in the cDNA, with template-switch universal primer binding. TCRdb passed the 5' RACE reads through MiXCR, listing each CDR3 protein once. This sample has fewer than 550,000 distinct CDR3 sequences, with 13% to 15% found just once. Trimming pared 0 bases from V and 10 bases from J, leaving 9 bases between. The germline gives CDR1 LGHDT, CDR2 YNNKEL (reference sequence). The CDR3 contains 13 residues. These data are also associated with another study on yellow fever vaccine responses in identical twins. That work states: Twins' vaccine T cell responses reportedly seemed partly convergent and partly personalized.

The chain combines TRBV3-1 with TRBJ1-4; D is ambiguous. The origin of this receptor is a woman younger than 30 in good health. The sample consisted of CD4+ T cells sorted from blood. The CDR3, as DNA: TGTGCCAGCAGCCAAGATGTGAGAGGAAAACTGTTTTTT. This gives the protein CASSQDVRGKLFF.